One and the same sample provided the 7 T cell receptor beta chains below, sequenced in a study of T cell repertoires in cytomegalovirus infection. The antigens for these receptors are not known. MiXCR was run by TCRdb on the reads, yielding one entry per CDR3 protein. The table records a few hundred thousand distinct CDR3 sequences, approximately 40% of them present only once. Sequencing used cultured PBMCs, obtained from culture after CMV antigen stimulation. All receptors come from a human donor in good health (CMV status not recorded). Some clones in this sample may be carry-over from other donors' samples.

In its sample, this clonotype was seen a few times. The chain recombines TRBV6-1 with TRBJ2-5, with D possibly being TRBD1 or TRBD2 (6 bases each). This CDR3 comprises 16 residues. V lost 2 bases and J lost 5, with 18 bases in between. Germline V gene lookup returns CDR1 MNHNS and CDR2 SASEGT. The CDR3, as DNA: TGTGCCAGCAGTGAAATGTTTTCGGGGGCCGGGGAGACCCAGTACTTC. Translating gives CASSEMFSGAGETQYF.

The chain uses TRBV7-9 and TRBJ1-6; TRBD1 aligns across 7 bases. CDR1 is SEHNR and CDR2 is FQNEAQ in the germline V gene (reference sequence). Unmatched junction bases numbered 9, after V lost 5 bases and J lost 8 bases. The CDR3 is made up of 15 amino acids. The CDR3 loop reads CASSPRGAAHSPLHF. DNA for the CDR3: TGTGCCAGCAGCCCCAGGGGGGCAGCTCATTCACCCCTCCACTTT.

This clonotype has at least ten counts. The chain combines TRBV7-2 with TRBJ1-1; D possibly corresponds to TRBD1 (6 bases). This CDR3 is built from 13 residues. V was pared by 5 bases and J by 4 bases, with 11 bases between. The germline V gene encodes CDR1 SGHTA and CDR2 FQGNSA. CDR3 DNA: TGTGCCAGCAGCCCGCCGGGGGCCACTGAAGCTTTCTTT. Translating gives CASSPPGATEAFF.

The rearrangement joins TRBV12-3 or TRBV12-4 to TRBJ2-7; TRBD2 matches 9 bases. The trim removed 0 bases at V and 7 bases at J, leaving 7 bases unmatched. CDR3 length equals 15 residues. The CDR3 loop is CASSLASGRVVEQYF. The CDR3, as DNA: TGTGCCAGCAGTTTAGCTAGCGGGAGAGTTGTAGAGCAGTACTTC.

The CDR3: CASSSAGLAEEQFF. CDR3 in DNA: TGTGCCAGCAGCTCCGCTGGCCTCGCAGAAGAGCAGTTCTTC. The chain is built from TRBV7-8 and TRBJ2-1; no reliable D call. The V and J ends lost 4 bases and 10 bases respectively, with 17 bases between them. The CDR3 loop spans 14 amino acids. The germline gives CDR1 SGHVS, CDR2 FQNEAQ.

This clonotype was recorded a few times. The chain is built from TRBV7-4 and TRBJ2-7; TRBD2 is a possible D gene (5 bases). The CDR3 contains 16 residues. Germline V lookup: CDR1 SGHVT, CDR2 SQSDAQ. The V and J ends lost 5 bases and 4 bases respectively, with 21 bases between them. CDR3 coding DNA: TGTGCCAGCAGCCCCGTGAGCGGACCGGTAGGATACGAGCAGTACTTC. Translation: CASSPVSGPVGYEQYF.

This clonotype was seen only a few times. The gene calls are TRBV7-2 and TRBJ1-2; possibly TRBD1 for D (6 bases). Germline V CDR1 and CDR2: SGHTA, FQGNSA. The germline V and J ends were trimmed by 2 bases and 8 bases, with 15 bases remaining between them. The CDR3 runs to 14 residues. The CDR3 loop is CASSLSGRGRGYTF. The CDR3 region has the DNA TGTGCCAGCAGCTTAAGCGGCAGGGGACGGGGCTACACCTTC.